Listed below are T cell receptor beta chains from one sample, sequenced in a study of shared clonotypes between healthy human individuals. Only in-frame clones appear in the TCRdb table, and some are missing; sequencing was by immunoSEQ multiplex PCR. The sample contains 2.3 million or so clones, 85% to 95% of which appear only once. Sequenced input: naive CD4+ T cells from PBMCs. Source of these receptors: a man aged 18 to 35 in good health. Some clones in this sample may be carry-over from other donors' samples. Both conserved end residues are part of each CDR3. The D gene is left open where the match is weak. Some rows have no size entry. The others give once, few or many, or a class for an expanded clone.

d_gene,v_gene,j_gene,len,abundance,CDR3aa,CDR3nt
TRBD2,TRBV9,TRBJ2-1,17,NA,CASSEGTSRSSYNEQFF,TGTGCCAGCAGCGAGGGGACTAGCAGAAGCTCCTACAATGAGCAGTTCTTC
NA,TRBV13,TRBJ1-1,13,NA,CASRKTENTEAFF,TGTGCCAGCAGGAAGACAGAGAACACTGAAGCTTTCTTT
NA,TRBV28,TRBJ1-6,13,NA,CASSVREGSPLHF,TGTGCCAGCAGTGTCAGGGAGGGATCACCCCTCCACTTT
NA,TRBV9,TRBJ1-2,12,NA,CASSLYGGGYTF,TGTGCCAGCAGCCTCTACGGGGGCGGCTACACCTTC
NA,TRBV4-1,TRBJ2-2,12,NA,CASSHNTGELFF,TGCGCCAGCAGCCATAACACCGGGGAGCTGTTTTTT
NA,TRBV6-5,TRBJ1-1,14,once,CASSSGTGNTEAFF,TGTGCCAGCAGTTCGGGGACGGGGAACACTGAAGCTTTCTTT
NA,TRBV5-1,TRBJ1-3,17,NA,CASSLVPTGPSGNTIYF,TGCGCCAGCAGCTTGGTCCCCACAGGCCCCTCTGGAAACACCATATATTTT
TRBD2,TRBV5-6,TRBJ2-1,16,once,CASSLALAGGHNEQFF,TGTGCCAGCAGCTTGGCATTAGCGGGAGGGCATAATGAGCAGTTCTTC
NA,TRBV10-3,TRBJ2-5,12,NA,CAIAGLSFSQYF,TGTGCCATCGCCGGCCTCTCGTTTTCCCAGTACTTC
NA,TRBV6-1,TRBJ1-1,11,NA,CASSRDTEAFF,TGTGCCAGCAGCCGGGACACTGAAGCTTTCTTT
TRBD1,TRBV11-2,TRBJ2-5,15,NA,CASSLWAGGSETQYF,TGTGCCAGCAGCTTATGGGCAGGGGGATCGGAGACCCAGTACTTC